This T cell receptor beta chain was captured by sequencing in a study of blood T cell repertoires in COVID-19. About the study: Samples of COVID-19 (acute and convalescent) were obtained from the United States, Italy and Spain. PBMCs, B-cell-depleted T cells, or T cells were the source of the cDNA or gDNA that made up the material.

In the original processing: The authors estimated nucleated cell counts from reference gene primer amplification. The data were produced by immunoSEQ multiplex PCR, yet TCRdb's version contains in-frame clones alone and is incomplete. That table supplies the V and J calls and clone size; D and trimming were determined from the DNA. The sample lists more than 200,000 clones, 65% to 90% occurring once. V lost 4 bases, J lost 1 base, and 5 bases lay in between. Germline CDR1 and CDR2: SQVTM and ANQGSEA. The CDR3 extends over 12 amino acids. Sequencing was done on a sample of peripheral blood. V usage is TRBV29-1 and J usage is TRBJ2-4; D gene uncertain. The clonotype was recovered from an older man with acute or convalescent COVID-19. Here the CDR3 reads CSVGHAKNIQYF. Written as DNA, the CDR3 is TGCAGCGTTGGACACGCCAAAAACATTCAGTACTTC.